The table lists the clone carrying this T cell receptor (beta chain) with a few counts. The target antigen is unknown. This sample was included in a study of cytomegalovirus exposure and HLA in healthy donors. The study's findings and limits: Most CMV-associated TCR beta chains were later found to appear HLA-restricted.

Primers: 60 Vbeta forward and 13 Jbeta reverse. Assay: immunoSEQ multiplex PCR; the TCRdb copy retains only in-frame clones and omits some. Among under 150,000 clones listed, approximately 70% were seen once. Germline assignment: CDR1 SGHDT and CDR2 YYEEEE. The CDR3 is made up of 17 amino acids. The sample was PBMCs. The chain carries TRBV5-6 and TRBJ2-7; 9 positions agree with TRBD1. The DNA end is more similar to TRBJ2-1, so the J call may be wrong. The source is a woman aged 40 to 50 in good health and CMV-seropositive. This CDR3 reads CASSTGAGQGNYNEQFF. Written as DNA, the CDR3 is TGTGCCAGCAGCACTGGGGCGGGACAGGGTAACTACAATGAGCAGTTCTTC.